This TCR beta chain was profiled in a study of cytomegalovirus exposure and HLA in healthy donors. The wider study: The 130 or so validation repertoires used the same platform as the 650 to 850 first-cohort repertoires (as reported by a later analysis). Study-level results: In vitro, a few CMV-associated chains proved specific for CMV antigens.

Sequencing used immunoSEQ multiplex PCR; TCRdb keeps in-frame clones, though not all of them. The sample contains 150,000 or so clones, more than 70% of which appear only once. CDR1 is KGHSH and CDR2 is LQKENI in the germline V gene. The CDR3 sequence is 14 residues long. V lost 0 bases and J lost 3; bases outside the gene matches: 0. A single count supports this clone. Its antigen is not identified. The clonotype comes from a human donor in good health. The chain is built from TRBV18 and TRBJ2-5; 8 positions agree with TRBD2. The sequenced material came from PBMCs. In DNA form, the CDR3 reads TGTGCCAGCTCACCACCGACTAGCGAAGAGACCCAGTACTTC. This translates into CASSPPTSEETQYF.